The 14 T cell receptor beta chains listed next were all sequenced from one sample in a study of identifying expanded T cells in peripheral blood. Repertoires were generated with immunoSEQ multiplex PCR, while TCRdb's copy carries only in-frame clones and drops some. This sample has 50,000 to 60,000 clones, with approximately 86% found just once. Sequencing used blood. Receptors originate from a person between 18 and 75 years old in good health.

The chain carries TRBV5-4 and TRBJ2-1; 13 bases fit TRBD2. Looked up from germline, CDR1 is SGHNT and CDR2 is YYREEE (reference sequence). CDR3 length equals 15 residues. The J segment lost 14 bases and the V segment lost 4 bases, leaving 12 bases of the junction unmatched. CDR3 protein: CASSRSGTSGVGEFF. The CDR3 DNA sequence: TGTGCCAGCAGCCGGTCCGGGACTAGCGGGGTCGGGGAGTTCTTC.

The genes are TRBV7-8 and TRBJ2-2; D gene ambiguous. The V gene lost 1 base and the J gene lost 8 bases, with 11 bases spanning the gap. This CDR3 has 14 residues. Per the germline V gene, CDR1 is SGHVS and CDR2 is FQNEAQ. This chain's CDR3 is CASSLGSPPGELFF. As DNA, the CDR3 is TGTGCCAGCAGCTTAGGGTCTCCCCCGGGGGAGCTGTTTTTT.

V usage is TRBV5-1 and J usage is TRBJ1-1; D is perhaps TRBD1 (6 bases). From germline, CDR1 is SGHRS and CDR2 YFSETQ. The length of the CDR3 is 15 residues. V was pared by 1 base and J by 11 bases, with 21 bases between. This CDR3 is CASSLLVGGTGQAFF. CDR3 nucleotides: TGCGCCAGCAGCTTGTTGGTGGGGGGAACAGGGCAGGCTTTCTTT.

The genes are TRBV14 and TRBJ2-2, with a tentative D call TRBD2 (6 bases). In germline, CDR1 is SGHDN, CDR2 FVKESK. Trimming removed 4 bases at V and 1 base at J, with 13 bases between. This CDR3 is built from 16 residues. The CDR3 spells CASSPLLGGNTGELFF. The DNA for the CDR3 is TGTGCCAGCAGCCCGTTATTGGGGGGGAACACCGGGGAGCTGTTTTTT.

The J gene is TRBJ2-3, the V gene TRBV4-1; D is uncertain. Trimming pared 4 bases from V and 8 bases from J, leaving 13 bases between. The CDR3 runs to 13 residues. Germline CDR1 reads MGHRA; CDR2 reads YSYEKL. In DNA form, the CDR3 reads TGCGCCAGCAGCCCCACACTTCAAGGTACGCAGTATTTT. It yields the protein CASSPTLQGTQYF.

The chain uses TRBV29-1 and TRBJ1-2, with D possibly being TRBD1 (6 bases). V lost 3 bases and J lost 7, with 15 bases in between. The CDR3 spans 13 residues. CDR1 and CDR2 from the germline V gene are SQVTM and ANQGSEA. CDR3 in amino acids: CSVDGDRFRGYTF. The CDR3 nucleotides read TGCAGCGTTGATGGTGACAGGTTTCGTGGCTACACCTTC.

This clone was seen a few times. The gene calls are TRBV5-5 and TRBJ2-5; D perhaps matches TRBD1 (6 bases). The CDR3 consists of 13 residues. The V end lost 5 bases, the J end lost 5 bases, and 13 bases lay between the germline ends. Germline lookup yields CDR1 SGHKS and CDR2 YYEKEE (reference sequence). The CDR3 sequence is CASSFGTFETQYF. CDR3 bases: TGTGCCAGCAGTTTCGGGACATTCGAGACCCAGTACTTC.

V is TRBV2 and J is TRBJ2-3, with D unresolved. Germline loops: CDR1 SNHLY, CDR2 FYNNEI. V was clipped by 3 bases and J by 10 bases, with 11 bases between them. The CDR3 runs 12 residues. The CDR3 sequence is CASSEGWVAQYF. The CDR3 DNA follows: TGTGCCAGCAGTGAGGGCTGGGTGGCGCAGTATTTT.

V is TRBV13 and J is TRBJ1-1; D might be TRBD1 (5 bases). V shed 4 bases and J shed 4 bases, with 13 bases lying between them. CDR1 and CDR2 from the germline V gene are PRHDT and FYEKMQ (reference sequence). This CDR3 comprises 14 residues. The CDR3 sequence is CASSSKSGLTEAFF. The CDR3, as DNA: TGTGCCAGCAGCTCCAAGTCAGGGCTCACTGAAGCTTTCTTT. The full variable domain, in which reference TRBV13 and TRBJ1-1 provide the parts outside the CDR3, is AAGVIQSPRHLIKEKRETATLKCYPIPRHDTVYWYQQGPGQDPQFLISFYEKMQSDKGSIPDRFSAQQFSDYHSELNMSSLELGDSALYFCASSSKSGLTEAFFGQGTRLTVV.

J is TRBJ2-7 and V is TRBV10-3, with D possibly TRBD1 on 5 matching bases. The CDR3 totals 13 residues. Germline loops: CDR1 ENHRY, CDR2 SYGVKD. V lost 7 bases and J 5 bases, leaving 15 bases between the germline ends. CDR3: CAIKRPLGDEQYF. The CDR3 bases are TGTGCCATCAAAAGGCCCTTAGGGGACGAGCAGTACTTC.

The J gene is TRBJ1-1, the V gene TRBV19, with D perhaps TRBD1 (6 bases). V lost 6 bases and J lost 0, with 11 bases in between. Germline-derived CDR1 and CDR2 are LNHDA and SQIVND (reference sequence). The CDR3 runs to 14 residues. The CDR3 DNA is TGTGCCAGTAGCGCGAGGGGGATGAACACTGAAGCTTTCTTT. Its protein product is CASSARGMNTEAFF.

The chain recombines TRBV30 with TRBJ1-1; 9 nucleotides agree with TRBD1. Germline V gene sequence: CDR1 GTSNPN, CDR2 SVGIG (reference sequence). This CDR3 region has 17 residues. Trimming at V came to 0 bases and at J to 3 bases, leaving 11 bases not matched to a gene. The CDR3 DNA sequence: TGTGCCTGGAGTGTTAGGACAGGGGACGGTACGGACACTGAAGCTTTCTTT. It codes for CAWSVRTGDGTDTEAFF.

The V and J genes are TRBV6-6 and TRBJ1-5, with 10 nucleotides matching TRBD1. V lost 6 bases to trimming and J lost 6 bases; unmatched junction nucleotides: 8. Germline CDR1 MNHNY, CDR2 SVGAGI (reference sequence). The CDR3 length is 15 residues. DNA of the CDR3: TGTGCCAGCAGAAAAACCGGGACAGGGGCTCAGCCCCAGCATTTT. Translating gives CASRKTGTGAQPQHF.

J is TRBJ1-2 and V is TRBV6-1; no definite D call. V was cut by 3 bases and J by 6 bases, with 8 bases left in between. CDR1 MNHNS and CDR2 SASEGT come from the germline V gene. The CDR3 is 12 residues long. The CDR3 is CASSDTRDGYTF. CDR3 coding DNA: TGTGCCAGCAGTGATACGAGGGATGGCTACACCTTC.